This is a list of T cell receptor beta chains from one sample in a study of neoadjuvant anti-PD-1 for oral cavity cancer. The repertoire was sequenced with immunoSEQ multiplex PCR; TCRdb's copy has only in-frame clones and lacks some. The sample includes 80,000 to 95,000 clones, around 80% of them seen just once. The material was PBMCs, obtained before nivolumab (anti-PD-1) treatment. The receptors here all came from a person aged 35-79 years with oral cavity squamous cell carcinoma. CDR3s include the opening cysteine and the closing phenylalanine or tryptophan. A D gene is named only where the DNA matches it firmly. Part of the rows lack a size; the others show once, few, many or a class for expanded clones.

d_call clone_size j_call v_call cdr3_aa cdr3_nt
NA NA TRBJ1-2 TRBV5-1 CASSFTGLDYGYTF TGCGCCAGCAGCTTTACAGGGTTGGACTATGGCTACACCTTC
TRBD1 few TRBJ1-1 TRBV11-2 CASSLLDREAFF TGTGCCAGCAGCTTACTCGACAGGGAGGCTTTCTTT
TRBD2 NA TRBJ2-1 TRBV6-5 CASTRTSGISYEQFF TGTGCCAGCACTAGGACTAGCGGGATTTCGTATGAGCAGTTCTTC
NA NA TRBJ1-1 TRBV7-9 CASSANSVEAFF TGTGCCAGCAGCGCCAACAGCGTTGAAGCTTTCTTT
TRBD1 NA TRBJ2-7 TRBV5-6 CASSYDRGTPYEQYF TGTGCCAGCAGCTACGACAGGGGAACGCCCTACGAGCAGTACTTC
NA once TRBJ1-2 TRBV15 CATSREGAGGYTF TGTGCCACCAGCAGAGAGGGTGCGGGGGGCTACACCTTC
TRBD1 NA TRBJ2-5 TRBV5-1 CASSLGTGFQETQYF TGCGCCAGCAGCTTGGGGACAGGGTTCCAAGAGACCCAGTACTTC
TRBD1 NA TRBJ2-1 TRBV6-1 CASNPGTGSPGWQFF TGTGCCAGCAACCCCGGGACAGGGTCTCCGGGTTGGCAGTTCTTC
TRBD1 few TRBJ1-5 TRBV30 CAWSQGVSNQPQHF TGTGCCTGGAGCCAGGGGGTTAGCAATCAGCCCCAGCATTTT
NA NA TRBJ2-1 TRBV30 CAWSLTGYNEQFF TGTGCCTGGAGTCTCACAGGGTACAATGAGCAGTTCTTC
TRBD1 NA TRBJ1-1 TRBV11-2 CASSLWGTGGPNTEAFF TGTGCCAGCAGCTTATGGGGGACAGGGGGACCGAACACTGAAGCTTTCTTT
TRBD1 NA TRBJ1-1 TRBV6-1 CASTRPRTGATEAFF TGTGCCAGCACCAGACCGAGGACAGGGGCGACTGAAGCTTTCTTT
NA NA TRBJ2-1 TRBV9 CASSVQGAAYNEQFF TGTGCCAGCAGCGTCCAGGGAGCGGCCTACAATGAGCAGTTCTTC
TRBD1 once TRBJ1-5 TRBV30 CAWSKTGDQPQHF TGTGCCTGGAGTAAAACAGGGGACCAGCCCCAGCATTTT
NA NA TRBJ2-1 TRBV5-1 CASSLQEDNEQFF TGCGCCAGCAGCTTACAGGAAGACAATGAGCAGTTCTTC
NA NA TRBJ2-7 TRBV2 CASSDRGVAEQYF TGTGCCAGCAGTGACAGGGGGGTTGCCGAGCAGTACTTC
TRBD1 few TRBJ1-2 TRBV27 CASSFGQGRGYTF TGTGCCAGCAGTTTCGGACAGGGGAGAGGCTACACCTTC
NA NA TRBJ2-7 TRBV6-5 CASSSTGTEQYF TGTGCCAGCAGCTCTACAGGGACCGAGCAGTACTTC
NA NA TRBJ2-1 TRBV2 CASSVYNEQFF TGTGCCAGCAGTGTCTACAATGAGCAGTTCTTC
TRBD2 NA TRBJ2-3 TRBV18 CASSPRPAGGGTDTQYF TGTGCCAGCTCACCACGTCCAGCGGGGGGGGGCACAGATACGCAGTATTTT
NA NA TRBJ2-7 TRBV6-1 CASSRIEQYF TGTGCCAGTTCTCGGATTGAGCAGTACTTC
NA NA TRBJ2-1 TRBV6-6 CASRDGDEQFF TGTGCCAGCAGGGATGGAGATGAGCAGTTCTTC
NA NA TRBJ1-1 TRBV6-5 CASRGRERTEAFF TGTGCCAGCAGGGGACGGGAAAGAACTGAAGCTTTCTTT
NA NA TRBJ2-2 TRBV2 CASSGTTGTKNTGELFF TGTGCCAGCAGTGGAACCACCGGGACAAAGAACACCGGGGAGCTGTTTTTT
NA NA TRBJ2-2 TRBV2 CASGGRESTGELFF TGTGCCAGCGGGGGGCGGGAGAGCACCGGGGAGCTGTTTTTT